This TCR beta chain was sequenced for a study of shared clonotypes between healthy human individuals. On the study more broadly: Researchers assigned three CD4 naive, three CD4 memory, two CD8 naive and one CD8 memory plate to each donor.

Overall study results and limits: Sorted-subset sequencing, rarefaction showed, was incomplete despite large depth.

There are many counts of this clone. Antigen: not known. Every subset's genomic DNA went evenly onto several immunoSEQ plates. Sequencing was performed with immunoSEQ multiplex PCR; in TCRdb, only in-frame clones are kept and a portion is missing. Altogether fewer than 850,000 clones are present, 55% to 75% being singletons, with the ten largest covering under 2%. The germline CDR1 and CDR2 sequences are SEHNR and FQNEAQ (reference sequence). This CDR3 region has 14 residues. Unmatched junction bases numbered 4, after V lost 6 bases and J lost 0 bases. Sequencing was performed on memory CD4+ T cells sorted from blood. Subset given: CD45RA-negative fraction. The TCR sequence derives from a woman aged 30 to 39 in good health. The chain uses TRBV7-9 and TRBJ1-1; 7 nucleotides match TRBD1. CDR3 amino acids: CASSPDRMNTEAFF. The CDR3 nucleotides read TGTGCCAGCAGTCCGGACAGGATGAACACTGAAGCTTTCTTT. The whole variable domain, remainder taken from reference TRBV7-9 and TRBJ1-1, is DTGVSQNPRHKITKRGQNVTFRCDPISEHNRLYWYRQTLGQGPEFLTYFQNEAQLEKSRLLSDRFSAERPKGSFSTLEIQRTEQGDSAMYLCASSPDRMNTEAFFGQGTRLTVV.